The 13 T cell receptor beta chains below all came from one sample that was sequenced in a study of blood T cells in healthy people across ages. Combining a sample-barcoded 5' primer with a J-beta primer mix, a second PCR ran for 7 to 11 cycles. A single record per CDR3 protein comes from TCRdb applying MiXCR to the 5' RACE reads. The sample has roughly 800,000 distinct CDR3 sequences; nearly 60% are singletons. The sample was blood. Every receptor here comes from a man aged 30 to 39 in good health.

The table lists this clonotype with a few counts. The V call is TRBV20-1, the J call TRBJ2-1; unclear D gene. The ends were cut back, 1 base at V and 0 bases at J, with 13 bases in the middle. The CDR3 has 16 residues. Germline CDR1 reads DFQATT; CDR2 reads SNEGSKA (reference sequence). CDR3 residues: CSARAGSKSSYNEQFF. CDR3 in DNA: TGCAGTGCTAGAGCTGGCAGCAAAAGCTCCTACAATGAGCAGTTCTTC.

The V gene is TRBV3-1, the J gene TRBJ2-7; TRBD2 aligns across 11 bases. Germline V gene sequence: CDR1 LGHDT, CDR2 YNNKEL (reference sequence). After removal of 1 base from V and 7 bases from J, the junction contained 12 bases not matched to a gene. The CDR3 contains 17 residues. CDR3 region: CASSQGLIGTSGNEQYF. CDR3 DNA sequence: TGTGCCAGCAGCCAAGGCCTAATCGGGACTAGCGGCAATGAGCAGTACTTC.

Only a few counts were recorded for this clonotype. The chain employs TRBV29-1 and TRBJ2-4; D may be TRBD1 or TRBD2 (6 bases each). The J call may not be correct, given that the DNA end is closer to TRBJ2-5. In germline, CDR1 is SQVTM, CDR2 ANQGSEA. This CDR3 comprises 17 residues. CDR3 sequence (DNA): TGCAGCGCCGACGGGGGCCCCGGACTTCTGATTGAGGAGACCCAGTACTTC. Translating it yields CSADGGPGLLIEETQYF.

The chain recombines TRBV4-2 with TRBJ2-3; no clear D. V was pared by 4 bases and J by 5 bases, with 13 bases between. The CDR3 spans 14 residues. The V gene's germline CDR1 is LGHNA and CDR2 YNFKEQ. This CDR3 reads CASSLLGFRDTQYF. Written as DNA, the CDR3 is TGTGCCAGCAGCCTTCTGGGTTTTAGAGATACGCAGTATTTT.

This CDR3 is CASSFGRQAATQYF. CDR3 bases: TGTGCCAGCAGCTTCGGAAGACAGGCCGCGACCCAGTACTTC. The genes are TRBV12-3 or TRBV12-4 and TRBJ2-5; a possible D gene is TRBD1 (6 bases). The CDR3 is 14 residues long. V dropped 6 bases and J dropped 7 bases, with 18 bases sitting between them.

This clonotype was found a few times. V usage is TRBV4-1 and J usage is TRBJ1-2, with 7 bases fitting TRBD1. Per germline, CDR1 MGHRA and CDR2 YSYEKL. V dropped 4 bases and J dropped 7; count of bases not matched to a gene: 15. The CDR3 runs to 16 residues. CDR3 DNA: TGCGCCAGCAGCCTAATATCCGACAGGGAATTTGGTGGCTACACCTTC. It yields the protein CASSLISDREFGGYTF.

V gene TRBV3-1 combines with J gene TRBJ2-1; 7 bases fit TRBD2. The ends lost 3 bases at V and 7 bases at J; junction bases unmatched: 9. The CDR3 extends over 15 amino acids. CDR1 and CDR2 (germline): LGHDT, YNNKEL (reference sequence). CDR3 protein: CASSHFRGGVNEQFF. In DNA form, the CDR3 reads TGTGCCAGCAGCCATTTTCGCGGGGGAGTAAATGAGCAGTTCTTC.

The J gene is TRBJ2-5, the V gene TRBV29-1; D ambiguous. The CDR3 runs 10 residues. Germline assignment: CDR1 SQVTM and CDR2 ANQGSEA. V lost 5 bases to trimming and J lost 6 bases, with 7 bases between them. As DNA, the CDR3 is TGCAGCGTTCCCGAGCAGACCCAGTACTTC. Its translation is CSVPEQTQYF.

This sequence joins TRBV6-5 and TRBJ1-5; D might be TRBD1 (6 bases). Trimming pared 5 bases from V and 0 bases from J, leaving 8 bases between. Germline CDR1 is MNHEY and CDR2 is SVGAGI. This CDR3 has 14 amino acids. CDR3 residues: CASSGQPSNQPQHF. For the CDR3, the DNA is TGTGCCAGCAGTGGACAGCCTAGCAATCAGCCCCAGCATTTT.

J is TRBJ2-3 and V is TRBV6-5, with D hard to call. This CDR3 is built from 13 residues. Germline V lookup: CDR1 MNHEY, CDR2 SVGAGI. V was cut by 10 bases and J by 2 bases, with 13 bases left in between. The CDR3 sequence is CATKGGITDTQYF. In nucleotides, the CDR3 is TGTGCCACCAAAGGCGGCATCACAGATACGCAGTATTTT.

This chain links TRBV12-3 or TRBV12-4 with TRBJ1-1; possible D gene TRBD1, 6 bases. V shed 9 bases and J shed 0 bases, with 17 bases lying between them. This CDR3 is built from 15 residues. CDR3 sequence: CASIYGQHLNTEAFF. CDR3 sequence (DNA): TGTGCCAGTATTTACGGACAGCATTTGAACACTGAAGCTTTCTTT.

Comments on this clonotype: A junction end diverges from the germline sequence, so it may reflect a read error. This rearrangement joins TRBV6-5 to TRBJ1-6, with D maybe TRBD1 (5 bases). In germline, CDR1 is MNHEY, CDR2 SVGAGI. The CDR3 sequence is 14 residues long. For the CDR3, the DNA is TGTCCCAGCAGTTACGGGGGTTATAATTCACCCCTCCACTTT. Residues: CPSSYGGYNSPLHF.

This clonotype was found a few times. J is TRBJ2-5 and V is TRBV29-1; 7 nucleotides align to TRBD2. In germline, CDR1 is SQVTM, CDR2 ANQGSEA. The CDR3 loop spans 13 amino acids. The V and J ends lost 7 bases and 4 bases, in that order; junction bases with no gene match: 9. CDR3 sequence (DNA): TGCAGCGCCGCCCCCCAGCGGGGAGAGACCCAGTACTTC. Protein sequence: CSAAPQRGETQYF.